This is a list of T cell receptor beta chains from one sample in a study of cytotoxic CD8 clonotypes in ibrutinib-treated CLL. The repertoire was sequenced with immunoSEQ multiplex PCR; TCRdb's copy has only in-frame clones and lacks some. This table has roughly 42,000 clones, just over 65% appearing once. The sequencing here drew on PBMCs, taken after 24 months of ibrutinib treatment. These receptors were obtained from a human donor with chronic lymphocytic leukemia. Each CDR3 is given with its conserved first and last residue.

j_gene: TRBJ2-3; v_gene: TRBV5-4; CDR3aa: CASSKGLAGALDTQYF
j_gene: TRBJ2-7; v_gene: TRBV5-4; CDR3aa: CASSSAWGRSVQYF
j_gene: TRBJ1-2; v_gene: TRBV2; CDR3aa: CASSEALSGGYTF
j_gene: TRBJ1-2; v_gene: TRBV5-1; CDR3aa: CASSLALGRSNYGYTF
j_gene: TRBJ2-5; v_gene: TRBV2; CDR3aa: CASSGQGPETQYF
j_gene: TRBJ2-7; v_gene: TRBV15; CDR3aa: CATSLGASSYEQYF
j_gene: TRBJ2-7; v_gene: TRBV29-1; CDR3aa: CSGEWDSEQYF
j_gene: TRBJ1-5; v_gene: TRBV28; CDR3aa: CASSLIGQDNQPQHF
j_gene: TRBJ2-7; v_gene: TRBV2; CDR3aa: CASSEEGSPSYEQYF
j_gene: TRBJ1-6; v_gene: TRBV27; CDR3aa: CASRPLSGESPLHF